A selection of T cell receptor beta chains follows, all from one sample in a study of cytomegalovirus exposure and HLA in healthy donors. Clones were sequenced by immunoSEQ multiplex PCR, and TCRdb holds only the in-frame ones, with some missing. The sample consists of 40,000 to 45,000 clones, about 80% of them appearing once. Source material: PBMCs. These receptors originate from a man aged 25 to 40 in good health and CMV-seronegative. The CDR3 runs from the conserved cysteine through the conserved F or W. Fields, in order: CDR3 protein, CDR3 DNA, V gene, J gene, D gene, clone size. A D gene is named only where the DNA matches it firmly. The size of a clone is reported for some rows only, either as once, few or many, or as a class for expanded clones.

CAGKTGNTEAFF	TGTGCCGGCAAGACAGGGAACACTGAAGCTTTCTTT	TRBV18	TRBJ1-1	-	-
CASSFIGSSQYF	TGTGCCAGCAGCTTTATAGGTAGCTCCCAGTACTTC	TRBV28	TRBJ2-5	-	few
CASSLAGMGQPQHF	TGCGCCAGCAGCTTGGCGGGGATGGGGCAGCCCCAGCATTTT	TRBV5-1	TRBJ1-5	-	-
CASSLDRETAQYF	TGTGCCAGCAGTCTGGACAGGGAGACGGCCCAGTACTTC	TRBV2	TRBJ2-5	TRBD1	-
CASSPTLRTSGRTGANVLTF	TGTGCCAGCTCACCAACCTTGAGGACTAGCGGGAGGACCGGGGCCAACGTCCTGACTTTC	TRBV18	TRBJ2-6	TRBD2	-
CSVVGTSAKFGETQYF	TGCAGCGTTGTAGGGACTAGCGCCAAGTTCGGAGAGACCCAGTACTTC	TRBV29-1	TRBJ2-5	TRBD2	-
CASSFRTGFSYEQYF	TGTGCTAGCAGTTTTCGGACAGGCTTCTCCTACGAGCAGTACTTC	TRBV27	TRBJ2-7	TRBD1	-
CSARERVGYTF	TGCAGTGCTAGAGAACGGGTTGGCTACACCTTC	TRBV20-1	TRBJ1-2	-	-
CASSVAVRTDTQYF	TGTGCCAGCAGTGTAGCGGTCCGCACAGATACGCAGTATTTT	TRBV25-1	TRBJ2-3	-	-
CASSLAGSGTDTQYF	TGTGCCAGCAGCTTGGCCGGGAGCGGCACAGATACGCAGTATTTT	TRBV5-4	TRBJ2-3	-	-
CASSPPMQGHQYF	TGTGCCAGCTCACCACCTATGCAGGGGCACCAGTACTTC	TRBV18	TRBJ2-5	-	-
CASRVTGGGNQPQHF	TGTGCCAGCAGGGTAACAGGGGGAGGCAATCAGCCCCAGCATTTT	TRBV7-2	TRBJ1-5	TRBD1	-
CASSEATIGRGNQPQHF	TGTGCCAGCAGTGAAGCAACCATCGGAAGGGGTAATCAGCCCCAGCATTTT	TRBV2	TRBJ1-5	-	-
CASSLDRGPEQFF	TGTGCCAGCAGCCTGGACAGGGGGCCTGAGCAGTTCTTC	TRBV7-3	TRBJ2-1	TRBD1	-
CASSQTSGSYNEQFF	TGCGCCAGCAGCCAGACTAGCGGGAGTTACAATGAGCAGTTCTTC	TRBV4-1	TRBJ2-1	TRBD2	-
CATSRVGGDADTQYF	TGTGCCACCAGCAGAGTAGGGGGGGACGCAGATACGCAGTATTTT	TRBV15	TRBJ2-3	-	-
CAISGGLAGGRDSYEQYF	TGTGCCATCAGCGGGGGACTAGCGGGAGGCCGAGACTCCTACGAGCAGTACTTC	TRBV10-3	TRBJ2-7	TRBD2	-
CASSGGAASYNEQFF	TGTGCCAGCAGTGGAGGAGCGGCTTCCTACAATGAGCAGTTCTTC	TRBV6-5	TRBJ2-1	-	-
CASSTLGGEYNEQFF	TGTGCCAGCAGTACCTTAGGGGGAGAGTACAATGAGCAGTTCTTC	TRBV28	TRBJ2-1	-	-
CASSAGGDTQYF	TGTGCCAGCAGCGCGGGGGGAGATACGCAGTATTTT	TRBV9	TRBJ2-3	TRBD2	-
CASSLGVTQGEQYF	TGTGCCAGCAGCCTTGGGGTAACCCAGGGCGAGCAGTACTTC	TRBV7-6	TRBJ2-7	-	once
CASRDVSGSIYEQYF	TGTGCCAGCAGAGATGTCAGCGGGAGTATCTACGAGCAGTACTTC	TRBV27	TRBJ2-7	TRBD2	few
CASSPDRQQETQYF	TGTGCCAGCAGCCCGGACAGACAACAAGAGACCCAGTACTTC	TRBV5-6	TRBJ2-5	-	-
CASSLIVEGNTIYF	TGTGCCAGCAGCTTAATTGTAGAAGGAAACACCATATATTTT	TRBV7-2	TRBJ1-3	-	-
CAWRRHGTVTDTQYF	TGTGCCTGGAGAAGACACGGGACAGTCACAGATACGCAGTATTTT	TRBV30	TRBJ2-3	TRBD1	-
CASSVPDSRLQETQYF	TGTGCCAGCAGTGTACCTGACAGTCGGCTCCAAGAGACCCAGTACTTC	TRBV25-1	TRBJ2-5	-	-